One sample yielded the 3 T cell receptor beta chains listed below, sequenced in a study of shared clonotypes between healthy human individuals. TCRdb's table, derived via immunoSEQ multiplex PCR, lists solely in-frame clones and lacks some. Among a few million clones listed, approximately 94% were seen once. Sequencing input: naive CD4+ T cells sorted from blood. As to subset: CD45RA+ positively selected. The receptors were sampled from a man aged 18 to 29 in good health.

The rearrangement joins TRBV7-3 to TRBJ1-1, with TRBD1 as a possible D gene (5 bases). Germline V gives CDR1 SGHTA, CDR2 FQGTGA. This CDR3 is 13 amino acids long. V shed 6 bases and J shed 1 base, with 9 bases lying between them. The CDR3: CASREQENTEAFF. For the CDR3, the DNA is TGTGCCAGCAGAGAACAGGAGAACACTGAAGCTTTCTTT.

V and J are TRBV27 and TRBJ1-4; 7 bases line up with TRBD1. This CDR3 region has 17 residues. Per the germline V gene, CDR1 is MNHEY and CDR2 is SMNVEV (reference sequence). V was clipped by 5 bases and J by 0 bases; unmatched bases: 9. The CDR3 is CASSPSDRVATNEKLFF. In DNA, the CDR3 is TGTGCCAGCAGTCCTTCTGACAGGGTTGCAACTAATGAAAAACTGTTTTTT.

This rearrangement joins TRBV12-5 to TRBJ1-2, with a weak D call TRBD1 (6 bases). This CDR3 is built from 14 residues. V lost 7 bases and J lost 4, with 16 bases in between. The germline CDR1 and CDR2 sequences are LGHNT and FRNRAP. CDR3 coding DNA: TGTGCTAGTGTCATGGACAGCCCTCCCTATGGCTACACCTTC. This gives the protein CASVMDSPPYGYTF.